This T cell receptor beta chain was captured by sequencing in a study of breast tumors, draining lymph nodes, adjacent tissues. Breast cancer patients provided tissue from their axillary draining lymph nodes. This clonotype was observed a few times. The antigen remains undetermined. Study-level findings and limits: Tumor and nontumor repertoires were significantly more similar in luminal-like than in basal-like breast cancer. Tumor repertoires ranked between lymph nodes and nontumor tissue in diversity, with V and J gene preferences. Most tumor T cells seemingly derive from lymph node, then expand in tumor. Data only fit, rather than demonstrated, lymph node origin of most tumor T cells.

Germline assignment: CDR1 GTSNPN and CDR2 SVGIG (reference sequence). Trimming removed 5 bases from V and 0 bases from J, with 5 bases in between. This CDR3 has 13 residues. One entry per CDR3 protein results from TCRdb running MiXCR on the multiplex PCR reads. Among about 130,000 distinct CDR3 sequences listed, nearly 20% were seen once. The sequenced material came from axillary lymph node tissue. The chain uses TRBV30 and TRBJ2-6; D is unclear. This TCR was recovered from a female donor with breast cancer. Some clones in this sample may be carry-over from other donors' samples. The CDR3 is CAWALSGANVLTF. In nucleotides, the CDR3 is TGTGCCTGGGCCCTCTCTGGGGCCAACGTCCTGACTTTC.